A single sample is the source of the 22 T cell receptor beta chains below, sequenced in a study of response to subunit inactivated influenza vaccine. TCRdb processed the RT-PCR reads anew with MiXCR; each CDR3 protein has one entry. The data hold approximately 700,000 distinct CDR3 sequences, with around 13% observed a single time. Sequencing was performed on PBMCs from blood, taken 14 to 15 days before vaccination. These receptors all come from a middle-aged man who received an inactivated influenza vaccine.

This clonotype was recorded at least ten times. The CDR3 nucleotides read TGTGCCAGCAGCCCTACCGGGCCCACCGGGGAGCTGTTTTTT. This gives the protein CASSPTGPTGELFF. V usage is TRBV4-2 and J usage is TRBJ2-2; D ambiguous. Deletions cut 4 bases from V and 4 bases from J, with 10 bases between. This CDR3 is built from 14 residues. CDR1 is LGHNA, CDR2 YNFKEQ, per germline.

The gene calls are TRBV18 and TRBJ2-1; 9 bases are a match to TRBD1. Germline trimming cut 2 bases from V and 15 bases from J; bases unmatched to any gene: 11. The CDR3 loop spans 14 amino acids. Per germline, CDR1 KGHSH and CDR2 LQKENI. This CDR3 is CASSPVFVQGATFF. CDR3 nucleotides: TGTGCCAGCTCACCAGTTTTTGTACAGGGGGCGACGTTCTTC.

There are many counts of this clonotype. This chain connects TRBV27 to TRBJ2-7; D gene ambiguous. This CDR3 is built from 13 residues. Trimming stripped 2 bases from V and 3 bases from J, with 8 bases between. The germline CDR1 and CDR2 sequences are MNHEY and SMNVEV (reference sequence). The CDR3 here is CASSLNLGYEQYF. The CDR3 DNA reads TGTGCCAGCAGTTTAAACCTGGGCTACGAGCAGTACTTC.

This clonotype was seen repeatedly, ten times or more. The V call is TRBV5-1, the J call TRBJ1-1, with 7 bases that match TRBD1. Germline V gene lookup returns CDR1 SGHRS and CDR2 YFSETQ. The CDR3 length is 17 residues. J was trimmed by 8 bases and V by 1 base; bases with no gene match: 17. The chain's CDR3 is CASSLSPRPSGGREAFF. For the CDR3, the DNA is TGCGCCAGCAGCTTGTCCCCGAGGCCGTCAGGGGGACGGGAAGCTTTCTTT.

The chain carries TRBV3-1 and TRBJ2-1, with TRBD1 identical over 8 bases. Germline V gene data show CDR1 as LGHDT and CDR2 as YNNKEL (reference sequence). V lost 4 bases and J lost 3; bases outside the gene matches: 8. The CDR3 is 16 residues long. DNA for the CDR3: TGTGCCAGCAGCCGCGGCAGGGGGCTTCACTACAATGAGCAGTTCTTC. Translation gives CASSRGRGLHYNEQFF.

The chain has TRBV7-8 and TRBJ2-5, with no clear D. Trimming took off 4 bases at V and 6 bases at J, with 6 bases between the two ends. The germline V gene encodes CDR1 SGHVS and CDR2 FQNEAQ. The length of the CDR3 is 11 residues. This CDR3 reads CASSSYQTQYF. The DNA for the CDR3 is TGTGCCAGCAGCTCCTATCAGACCCAGTACTTC.

The DNA of the CDR3 is TGCAGTGCCCAACAGACTAGCGGGGGGGCGAATGAGCAGTTCTTC. Translation gives CSAQQTSGGANEQFF. The gene calls are TRBV20-1 and TRBJ2-1; 14 bases are a match to TRBD2. The germline gives CDR1 DFQATT, CDR2 SNEGSKA (reference sequence). Trimming cost V 6 bases and J 7 bases; bases outside gene matches: 8. The CDR3 runs 15 residues.

This chain joins TRBV28 and TRBJ1-2, with D uncertain. The CDR3 is 14 residues long. Germline V gene lookup returns CDR1 MDHEN and CDR2 SYDVKM. V shed 2 bases and J shed 5 bases, with 12 bases lying between them. Written as DNA, the CDR3 is TGTGCCAGCAGTTTAGCGGCCCCGAGGTATGGCTACACCTTC. Translated: CASSLAAPRYGYTF.

This clonotype occurred a few times. The chain uses TRBV12-3 or TRBV12-4 and TRBJ2-3; perhaps TRBD1 as D (7 bases). Trimming removed 7 bases at V and 5 bases at J, with 19 bases between. The CDR3 consists of 15 residues. In nucleotides, the CDR3 is TGTGCCAGCACCGGGCGGGACAGACTTCTAGATACGCAGTATTTT. Translating gives CASTGRDRLLDTQYF.

This clonotype was counted a few times. The chain recombines TRBV4-2 with TRBJ1-5; tentative D call: TRBD1 (5 bases). The CDR3 consists of 14 residues. Germline V gene lookup returns CDR1 LGHNA and CDR2 YNFKEQ. V dropped 0 bases and J dropped 7 bases, with 10 bases sitting between them. CDR3 in DNA: TGTGCCAGCAGCCAAGATGAGGGGCCCCAGCCCCAGCATTTT. This translates into CASSQDEGPQPQHF.

This clonotype has a handful of counts. The chain combines TRBV5-1 with TRBJ2-2; D not certain. Germline values: CDR1 SGHRS, CDR2 YFSETQ. Trimming shortened V by 0 bases and J by 11 bases, and 11 bases separated the two germline ends. The CDR3 loop spans 13 amino acids. The CDR3 protein is CASSLAGQSELFF. As DNA, the CDR3 is TGCGCCAGCAGCTTGGCCGGCCAGTCAGAGCTGTTTTTT.

In this sample, this clonotype turned up a few times. This sequence joins TRBV4-3 and TRBJ1-5; no clear D. Trimming cost V 0 bases and J 9 bases, with 15 bases left between them. Germline loops: CDR1 LGHNA, CDR2 YSLEER. This CDR3 comprises 15 residues. CDR3 sequence reads: CASSQEDGIVWPQHF. For the CDR3, the DNA is TGCGCCAGCAGCCAAGAGGACGGGATCGTTTGGCCCCAGCATTTT.

The J gene is TRBJ1-6, the V gene TRBV28; D gene unclear. The CDR3 runs 18 residues. Trimming left V 5 bases short and J 5 bases short, with 22 bases between. CDR1 MDHEN and CDR2 SYDVKM come from the germline V gene. The CDR3 coding sequence is TGTGCCAGCAGTCGACAACCGGGATTCCTAAGGGATAATTCACCCCTCCACTTT. It specifies CASSRQPGFLRDNSPLHF.

In this sample, this clonotype turned up a few times. The chain employs TRBV27 and TRBJ1-1; TRBD1 agrees at 7 bases. Germline assignment: CDR1 MNHEY and CDR2 SMNVEV (reference sequence). The CDR3 length is 19 residues. Trimming cost V 11 bases and J 0 bases; bases outside gene matches: 24. Here the CDR3 reads CAFLLLAQKGARMNTEAFF. DNA for the CDR3: TGTGCCTTCCTATTGCTGGCACAGAAGGGGGCCCGTATGAACACTGAAGCTTTCTTT.

This clonotype was found a few times. This chain joins TRBV6-1 and TRBJ2-7, with TRBD2 identical over 12 bases. Germline V lookup: CDR1 MNHNS, CDR2 SASEGT. V was clipped by 6 bases and J by 2 bases; unmatched bases: 8. This CDR3 contains 16 residues. This CDR3 reads CASRPTSGGTAYEQYF. The CDR3 DNA follows: TGTGCCAGCAGGCCGACTAGCGGGGGAACAGCCTACGAGCAGTACTTC.

The chain couples TRBV25-1 to TRBJ2-1, with 7 bases aligning to TRBD1. Germline values: CDR1 MGHDK, CDR2 SYGVNS. The CDR3 extends over 16 amino acids. The J segment lost 0 bases and the V segment lost 2 bases, leaving 4 bases of the junction unmatched. Here the CDR3 reads CASSENRGSSYNEQFF. CDR3 sequence (DNA): TGTGCCAGCAGTGAAAACAGGGGAAGCTCCTACAATGAGCAGTTCTTC.

In this sample, this clonotype turned up a few times. The J gene is TRBJ1-3, the V gene TRBV20-1; unclear D gene. The CDR3 runs 14 residues. The germline V gene has CDR1 DFQATT and CDR2 SNEGSKA (reference sequence). Trimming pared 3 bases from V and 4 bases from J, leaving 13 bases between. CDR3 in amino acids: CSASPWDTGNTIYF. CDR3 in DNA: TGCAGTGCTAGTCCGTGGGATACCGGAAACACCATATATTTT.

J is TRBJ2-5 and V is TRBV29-1; tentative D call: TRBD1 (6 bases). The V and J ends lost 5 bases and 5 bases respectively, with 18 bases between them. The CDR3 consists of 14 residues. Germline V gives CDR1 SQVTM, CDR2 ANQGSEA. CDR3 loop: CSVWTPGVDETQYF. The CDR3 region has the DNA TGCAGCGTTTGGACTCCAGGGGTGGACGAGACCCAGTACTTC. Combining the CDR3 with reference TRBV29-1 and TRBJ2-5 gives the whole variable domain SAVISQKPSRDICQRGTSLTIQCQVDSQVTMMFWYRQQPGQSLTLIATANQGSEATYESGFVIDKFPISRPNLTFSTLTVSNMSPEDSSIYLCSVWTPGVDETQYFGPGTRLLVL.

As for this clonotype: The junction shows a germline mismatch at one end, possibly a read error. The chain employs TRBV20-1 and TRBJ1-6; D may be TRBD1 (5 bases). CDR3 size: 15 residues. Germline loops: CDR1 DFQATT, CDR2 SNEGSKA (reference sequence). This chain's CDR3 is CSARDRDPHNSPLYF. CDR3 nucleotides: TGCAGTGCTAGAGACCGGGACCCCCATAATTCACCCCTCTACTTT.

The chain joins TRBV29-1 to TRBJ2-7; no firm D call. The CDR3 sequence is 16 residues long. The germline V and J ends were trimmed by 2 bases and 1 base, with 18 bases remaining between them. CDR1 and CDR2 (germline): SQVTM, ANQGSEA. The CDR3 DNA follows: TGCAGCGTTGAAACACGGACCGAGAGACCTTCCTACGAGCAGTACTTC. It yields the protein CSVETRTERPSYEQYF.

Turning to this clonotype: The junction departs from germline at one end; a sequencing error may be responsible. This rearrangement joins TRBV27 to TRBJ1-2; no reliable D call. Germline CDR1 MNHEY, CDR2 SMNVEV (reference sequence). The CDR3 runs to 15 residues. The DNA of the CDR3 is TGTGCCAGCAGTTCTTTCCGTCCAGGCCTCTATCGCTACACCTTC. Translated: CASSSFRPGLYRYTF.

Ten or more counts support this clonotype. This rearrangement joins TRBV20-1 to TRBJ2-1; D is perhaps TRBD1 (5 bases). This CDR3 region has 12 residues. The germline gives CDR1 DFQATT, CDR2 SNEGSKA (reference sequence). V lost 2 bases and J 8 bases, leaving 10 bases between the germline ends. CDR3 protein: CSARPGWDEQFF. CDR3 coding DNA: TGCAGTGCTAGACCAGGGTGGGATGAGCAGTTCTTC.